What follows are 13 T cell receptor beta chains derived from one specimen sequenced in a study of blood T cell repertoires in COVID-19. Assay: immunoSEQ multiplex PCR; the TCRdb copy retains only in-frame clones and omits some. The table includes around 93,000 clones, 80% to 90% detected once. Sequencing was performed on peripheral blood. Receptors originate from a man of 80 years or more with acute or convalescent COVID-19.

V usage is TRBV18 and J usage is TRBJ2-7; 9 bases are a match to TRBD1. The CDR3 length is 16 residues. J was trimmed by 4 bases and V by 1 base; bases with no gene match: 8. CDR1 and CDR2 (germline): KGHSH, LQKENI. CDR3 sequence: CASSPQSGTGRYEQYF. The CDR3 coding sequence is TGTGCCAGCTCACCACAATCCGGGACAGGGCGTTACGAGCAGTACTTC.

The V and J genes are TRBV29-1 and TRBJ2-5; TRBD1 matches at 7 bases. Germline trimming cut 6 bases from V and 4 bases from J; bases unmatched to any gene: 11. Germline V lookup: CDR1 SQVTM, CDR2 ANQGSEA. This CDR3 contains 14 residues. The CDR3 here is CSVILDRVRETQYF. For the CDR3, the DNA is TGCAGCGTGATCCTAGACAGGGTTCGAGAGACCCAGTACTTC. Based on the CDR3 plus reference TRBV29-1 and TRBJ2-5, the full variable domain is SAVISQKPSRDICQRGTSLTIQCQVDSQVTMMFWYRQQPGQSLTLIATANQGSEATYESGFVIDKFPISRPNLTFSTLTVSNMSPEDSSIYLCSVILDRVRETQYFGPGTRLLVL.

V gene TRBV10-3 combines with J gene TRBJ2-7; 7 bases fit TRBD1. The CDR3 length is 14 residues. V gave up 6 bases and J gave up 0 bases; unmatched junction bases: 5. The germline CDR1 and CDR2 sequences are ENHRY and SYGVKD. CDR3 region: CAIRGDRSSYEQYF. In DNA form, the CDR3 reads TGTGCCATCAGGGGGGACAGAAGCTCCTACGAGCAGTACTTC.

The rearrangement uses TRBV7-8 and TRBJ2-1, with TRBD1 as a possible D gene (5 bases). The V end was cut by 5 bases, the J end by 15 bases, with 14 bases between. The CDR3 has 11 amino acids. Germline loops: CDR1 SGHVS, CDR2 FQNEAQ. The CDR3 sequence is CASSPEGVPFF. The CDR3 nucleotides read TGTGCCAGCAGCCCCGAAGGGGTTCCGTTCTTC. Filled out from reference TRBV7-8 and TRBJ2-1, the complete variable domain reads GAGVSQSPRYKVAKRGQDVALRCDPISGHVSLFWYQQALGQGPEFLTYFQNEAQLDKSGLPSDRFFAERPEGSVSTLKIQRTQQEDSAVYLCASSPEGVPFFGPGTRLTVL.

The rearrangement uses TRBV3-1 (or the pseudogene TRBV3-2) and TRBJ1-3; TRBD1 might be the D (6 bases). The CDR3 covers 15 residues. Trimming took 6 bases from V and 2 from J, leaving 14 bases between them. Germline V gene data show CDR1 as LGHDT and CDR2 as YNNKEL (reference sequence). The CDR3 coding sequence is TGTGCCAGCAGACCACAGGGCAATGCTGGAAACACCATATATTTT. Its protein is CASRPQGNAGNTIYF.

This chain connects TRBV6-5 to TRBJ2-7; 8 bases match TRBD1. CDR1 and CDR2 from the germline V gene are MNHEY and SVGAGI. The V and J ends lost 2 bases and 6 bases, in that order; junction bases with no gene match: 9. There are 15 residues in the CDR3. The CDR3 sequence is CASSYPGQGEVEQYF. CDR3 DNA sequence: TGTGCCAGCAGTTACCCCGGACAGGGTGAAGTCGAGCAGTACTTC.

The gene calls are TRBV18 and TRBJ1-3; 7 nucleotides align to TRBD1. From germline, CDR1 is KGHSH and CDR2 LQKENI. The CDR3 runs 15 residues. Trimming cost V 3 bases and J 3 bases; bases outside gene matches: 5. This CDR3 reads CASSPSTGVGNTIYF. The CDR3 coding sequence is TGTGCCAGCTCACCTTCAACAGGGGTTGGAAACACCATATATTTT.

As for this clone: This same CDR3 is encoded by further DNA sequences in the sample. V usage is TRBV9 and J usage is TRBJ1-4, with D hard to call. Germline V lookup: CDR1 SGDLS, CDR2 YYNGEE. This CDR3 is 12 amino acids long. V was shortened by 3 bases and J by 5 bases, with 5 bases between the two germline ends. CDR3 sequence reads: CASSGLNEKLFF. Written as DNA, the CDR3 is TGTGCCAGCAGCGGGCTGAATGAAAAACTGTTTTTT. Combining the CDR3 with reference TRBV9 and TRBJ1-4 gives the whole variable domain DSGVTQTPKHLITATGQRVTLRCSPRSGDLSVYWYQQSLDQGLQFLIQYYNGEERAKGNILERFSAQQFPDLHSELNLSSLELGDSALYFCASSGLNEKLFFGSGTQLSVL.

This clone was found a few times. The chain links TRBV3-1 (or the pseudogene TRBV3-2) to TRBJ1-2; unclear D gene. The CDR3 covers 12 residues. Germline-derived CDR1 and CDR2 are LGHDT and YNNKEL (reference sequence). With 2 bases removed from V and 4 bases from J, the gap between germline ends came to 5 bases. The CDR3 is CASSQSLYGYTF. The DNA for the CDR3 is TGTGCCAGCAGCCAATCCCTCTATGGCTACACCTTC.

The chain joins TRBV7-9 to TRBJ2-5, with D perhaps matching TRBD1 (6 bases). Trimming took off 4 bases at V and 5 bases at J, with 8 bases between the two ends. Germline V gene lookup returns CDR1 SEHNR and CDR2 FQNEAQ (reference sequence). This CDR3 spans 12 amino acids. The CDR3 nucleotides read TGTGCCAGCAGCTACAGGGAGGAGACCCAGTACTTC. Its translation: CASSYREETQYF.

This chain uses TRBV14 with TRBJ1-4, with a weak D call TRBD1 (5 bases). Germline V gene lookup returns CDR1 SGHDN and CDR2 FVKESK. The CDR3 is made up of 15 amino acids. V was shortened by 1 base and J by 4 bases, with 10 bases between the two germline ends. Written as DNA, the CDR3 is TGTGCCAGCAGCCAAGTGAAGGGGATTAATGAAAAACTGTTTTTT. This sequence encodes CASSQVKGINEKLFF.

The gene calls are TRBV7-9 and TRBJ2-3, with D possibly being TRBD1 (5 bases). CDR3 size: 11 residues. Trimming stripped 9 bases from V and 4 bases from J, with 8 bases between. Looked up from germline, CDR1 is SEHNR and CDR2 is FQNEAQ (reference sequence). The CDR3 loop is CASKGADTQYF. CDR3 in DNA: TGTGCCAGTAAAGGGGCAGATACGCAGTATTTT.

This rearrangement joins TRBV7-2 to TRBJ2-1; TRBD2 might be the D (5 bases). Trimming removed 5 bases from V and 7 bases from J, with 15 bases in between. CDR3 length: 14 residues. From germline, CDR1 is SGHTA and CDR2 FQGNSA. This chain's CDR3 is CASSRMLEVNEQFF. Written as DNA, the CDR3 is TGTGCCAGCAGCCGGATGTTGGAGGTTAATGAGCAGTTCTTC.